This TCR beta chain derives from a study of early T cells in non-severe SARS-CoV-2 infection. TCRdb reprocessed the 5' RACE reads with MiXCR, giving one entry per CDR3 protein. The table includes about 97,000 distinct CDR3 sequences, about 11% detected once. This TCR came from an adult who was a healthcare worker with PCR-confirmed SARS-CoV-2 infection or an uninfected control (not recorded which). Sequencing used whole blood, obtained at baseline.

The CDR3, as DNA: TGTGCCAGCAGCTTGAATGGTCCATCCTACGAGCAGTACTTC. Translated: CASSLNGPSYEQYF. The J gene is TRBJ2-7, the V gene TRBV7-2; D is undetermined. V gave up 3 bases and J gave up 1 base, with 10 bases separating them. Germline loops: CDR1 SGHTA, CDR2 FQGNSA. The length of the CDR3 is 14 residues.